In its sample, the clone carrying this TCR delta chain ranks as medium-sized. This sample was included in a study of gamma-delta chains in newborns, infants, children. As for the study in general: Microbial exposure reportedly drives polyclonal innate γδ T cell expansion after birth.

TCRdb re-identified clones in the reads via CATT. The sample records over 4,000 delta-chain clones, 5% being singletons. Sequenced input: blood. This clonotype was obtained from a child who was a newborn, infant or young child, either healthy, febrile or measles-vaccinated (not recorded which).

Here the CDR3 DNA reads TGTGCAGCAAGCGCAAAGTTCCGCTGGGGGATAGGGGGGATCACCGATAAACTCATCTTT. It translates to CAASAKFRWGIGGITDKLIF. This sequence joins TRAV29/DV5 and TRDJ1; 10 bases are shared with TRDD3. CDR3 size: 20 residues. The germline V gene encodes CDR1 NSMFDY and CDR2 ISSIKDK. The J segment lost 1 base and the V segment lost 0 bases, leaving 18 bases of the junction unmatched.